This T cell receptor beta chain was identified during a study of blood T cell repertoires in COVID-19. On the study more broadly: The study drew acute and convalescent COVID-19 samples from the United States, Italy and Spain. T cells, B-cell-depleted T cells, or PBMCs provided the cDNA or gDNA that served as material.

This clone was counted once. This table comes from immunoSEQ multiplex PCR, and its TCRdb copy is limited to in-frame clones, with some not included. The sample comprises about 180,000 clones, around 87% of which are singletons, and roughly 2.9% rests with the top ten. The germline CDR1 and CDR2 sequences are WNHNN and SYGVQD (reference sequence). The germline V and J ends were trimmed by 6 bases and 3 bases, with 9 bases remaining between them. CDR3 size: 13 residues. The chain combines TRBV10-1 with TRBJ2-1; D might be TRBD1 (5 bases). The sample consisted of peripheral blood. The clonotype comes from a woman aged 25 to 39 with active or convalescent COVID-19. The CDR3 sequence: CASRDTLYNEQFF. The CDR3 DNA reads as TGCGCCAGCAGGGACACTCTCTACAATGAGCAGTTCTTC.